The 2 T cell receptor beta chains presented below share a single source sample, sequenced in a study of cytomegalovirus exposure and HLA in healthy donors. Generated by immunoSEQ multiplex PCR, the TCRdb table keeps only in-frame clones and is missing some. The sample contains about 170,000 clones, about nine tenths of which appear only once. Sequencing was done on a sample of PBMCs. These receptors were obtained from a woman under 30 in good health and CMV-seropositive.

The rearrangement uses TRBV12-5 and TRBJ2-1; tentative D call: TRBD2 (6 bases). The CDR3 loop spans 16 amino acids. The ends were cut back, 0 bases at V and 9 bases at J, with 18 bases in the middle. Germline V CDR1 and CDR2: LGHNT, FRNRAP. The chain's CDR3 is CASGLVAGVAEVEQFF. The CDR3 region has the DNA TGTGCTAGTGGTTTGGTAGCTGGGGTAGCGGAGGTTGAGCAGTTCTTC.

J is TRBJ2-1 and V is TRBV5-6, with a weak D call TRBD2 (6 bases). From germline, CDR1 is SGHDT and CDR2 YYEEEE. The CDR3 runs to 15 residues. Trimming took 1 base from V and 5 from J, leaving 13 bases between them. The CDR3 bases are TGTGCCAGCAGCTTGTTGAGCGGGCGACACAATGAGCAGTTCTTC. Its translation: CASSLLSGRHNEQFF.